The text below deals with one T cell receptor beta chain. Antigen unknown. The entry originates in a study of T cell responses to AZD1222 COVID-19 vaccine. Using immunoSEQ multiplex PCR, the repertoire was profiled, and TCRdb retains in-frame clones only, with some absent. The table has approximately 120,000 clones, 88% seen once. General study findings and limits: Vaccine-associated CD4 TCRs spanned spike, dominant at 160-218 and 743-854. Reports say nearly half of spike-specific TCRs go after unmutated variant regions. Elevations in Spike-specific TCR breadth and depth followed administration of two AZD1222 doses. Only a handful of individuals given AZD1222 were seropositive at baseline.

The CDR3 runs to 15 residues. Per the germline V gene, CDR1 is LNHDA and CDR2 is SQIVND (reference sequence). The germline V and J ends were trimmed by 4 bases and 5 bases, with 14 bases remaining between them. The chain is built from TRBV19 and TRBJ2-2; the D is unclear. Sample: peripheral blood, taken on day 0 of AZD1222 vaccination. The TCR sequence derives from an adult in good health. CDR3 nucleotides: TGTGCCAGTAGTACCCTTCTCTTGTTTACCGGGGAGCTGTTTTTT. The encoded protein is CASSTLLLFTGELFF.